The clone carrying this T cell receptor beta chain was counted a few times. Unique molecular identifiers were incorporated when the TCRbeta library was constructed. Each CDR3 protein gets one entry after TCRdb re-called the PCR reads with MiXCR. This sample has 350,000 to 400,000 distinct CDR3 sequences, with about a fifth found just once. In germline, CDR1 is SQVTM, CDR2 ANQGSEA. V lost 4 bases and J lost 0, with 13 bases in between. The CDR3 contains 14 residues. These data originate in a study of T-cell reconstitution after alpha-beta-depleted transplantation in children. The rearrangement uses TRBV29-1 and TRBJ2-7; D might be TRBD2 (5 bases). The receptor's source is a human donor who donated a stem cell graft to a child with acute myeloid leukemia. The sequenced sample was PBMCs from the stem cell graft donor, obtained from the stem cell graft. CDR3 in DNA: TGCAGCGTTGGAACTAGTCCCCTCTCCTACGAGCAGTACTTC. Its translation is CSVGTSPLSYEQYF.